The clone carrying this T cell receptor (beta chain) has just a few counts. Its target is unknown. The junction had 14 bases not matched to a gene; V was cut back by 0 bases and J by 0 bases. The CDR3 covers 20 residues. Germline V CDR1 and CDR2: SGHDT, YYEEEE. These data are taken from a study of human T cells and chemical hapten exposure. The time point denotes: patch test 1, 2 weeks after DPC sensitization. As to treatment: therapeutic diphenylcyclopropenone sensitization with weekly scalp DPC. Study-wide results and limits: Counts of expanded TCRs (at PT1) showed a positive correlation with patch test score.

MiXCR, run by TCRdb on the RACE reads, gives a single entry per CDR3 protein. The sample carries 300,000 to 350,000 distinct CDR3 sequences, roughly 6.9% recorded once. This chain uses TRBV5-6 with TRBJ1-4, with 7 bases lining up with TRBD1. The material was whole blood, obtained in connection with sensitization to the hapten diphenylcyclopropenone (DPC). The receptor comes from a woman aged 18-29 years with alopecia areata. Some clones in this sample may be carry-over from other donors' samples. For the CDR3, the DNA is TGTGCCAGCAGCTTGGTCCGGACAGGCGCGCCCTATGCAACTAATGAAAAACTGTTTTTT. Translated, it gives CASSLVRTGAPYATNEKLFF. Looking up the rest from reference TRBV5-6 and TRBJ1-4 gives the full variable domain: DAGVTQSPTHLIKTRGQQVTLRCSPKSGHDTVSWYQQALGQGPQFIFQYYEEEERQRGNFPDRFSGHQFPNYSSELNVNALLLGDSALYLCASSLVRTGAPYATNEKLFFGSGTQLSVL.